A selection of T cell receptor beta chains follows, all from one sample in a study of T cell changes during pregnancy in multiple sclerosis. Some clones are missing from TCRdb's copy, which holds only in-frame ones; the method was immunoSEQ multiplex PCR. The sample lists 85,000 to 120,000 clones; about 89% were seen once. The sequencing used peripheral blood, collected before pregnancy. These receptors were collected from a female donor with multiple sclerosis, enrolled in a pregnancy study. Both conserved end residues are part of each CDR3. The order of the fields is clone size, D gene, V gene, J gene, CDR3 protein, CDR3 DNA. A D gene is named only where the DNA matches it firmly. A row's size may be missing; if present it is once, few, many or a size class.

once	TRBD2	TRBV7-6	TRBJ2-1	CASSLGTSRRDEQFF	TGTGCCAGCAGCTTAGGGACTAGCCGCCGGGATGAGCAGTTCTTC
-	TRBD2	TRBV7-6	TRBJ2-3	CASSYLIAGGDTQYF	TGTGCCAGCAGCTATCTAATTGCGGGAGGAGATACGCAGTATTTT
-	-	TRBV6-6	TRBJ1-1	CASRSTGYDTEAFF	TGTGCCAGCAGGTCGACAGGTTATGACACTGAAGCTTTCTTT
-	-	TRBV19	TRBJ1-5	CASSTSQFSPQPQHF	TGTGCCAGTAGTACTTCACAGTTTTCACCTCAGCCCCAGCATTTT
-	TRBD2	TRBV4-2	TRBJ2-3	CASGLDRVTDTQYF	TGTGCCAGTGGACTAGATCGGGTCACAGATACGCAGTATTTT
-	TRBD1	TRBV29-1	TRBJ1-5	CSASQGLDQPQHF	TGCAGCGCGTCACAGGGGCTCGATCAGCCCCAGCATTTT
-	TRBD1	TRBV5-5	TRBJ2-7	CASTLDRAGEQYF	TGTGCCAGCACCCTGGACAGGGCGGGCGAGCAGTACTTC
-	-	TRBV4-3	TRBJ1-2	CASSQETGVNYGYTF	TGCGCCAGCAGCCAAGAGACAGGAGTTAACTATGGCTACACCTTC
-	-	TRBV27	TRBJ2-2	CASSLRKRTERRITNTGELFF	TGTGCCAGCAGTTTAAGAAAACGGACAGAGAGGAGGATTACGAACACCGGGGAGCTGTTTTTT
-	TRBD1	TRBV6-4	TRBJ1-1	CASRAGGLDTEAFF	TGTGCCAGCAGGGCAGGGGGCCTCGACACTGAAGCTTTCTTT
-	-	TRBV28	TRBJ2-1	CASSLTGSEQFF	TGTGCCAGCAGTTTAACGGGGAGTGAGCAGTTCTTC
-	-	TRBV15	TRBJ1-6	CATKRSSYNSPLHF	TGTGCCACCAAACGGAGCTCCTATAATTCACCCCTCCACTTT
-	-	TRBV23-1	TRBJ1-5	CASSRRGYQPQHF	TGCGCCAGCAGTCGAAGAGGGTATCAGCCCCAGCATTTT
-	-	TRBV25-1	TRBJ1-1	CASSLLGAGTEAFF	TGTGCCAGCAGTCTTCTGGGGGCGGGCACTGAAGCTTTCTTT
-	-	TRBV11-2	TRBJ2-5	CASSRGPQETQYF	TGTGCCAGCAGCCGGGGTCCTCAAGAGACCCAGTACTTC
-	TRBD2	TRBV5-1	TRBJ2-3	CASSLALAGGPATDTQYF	TGCGCCAGCAGCTTGGCTCTAGCGGGAGGGCCAGCCACAGATACGCAGTATTTT
-	TRBD2	TRBV6-1	TRBJ2-7	CASRDSGGAGEQYF	TGTGCCAGCAGAGATAGCGGGGGGGCGGGGGAGCAGTACTTC
-	TRBD1	TRBV18	TRBJ1-5	CASSPRDRNQPQHF	TGTGCCAGCTCACCACGGGACAGGAATCAGCCCCAGCATTTT
-	TRBD1	TRBV28	TRBJ1-1	CASCRDRDNTEAFF	TGTGCCAGCTGCCGGGACAGGGATAACACTGAAGCTTTCTTT
-	-	TRBV25-1	TRBJ2-2	CASSPGTVTGELFF	TGTGCCAGCAGTCCCGGGACTGTCACCGGGGAGCTGTTTTTT
-	-	TRBV7-9	TRBJ2-3	CASSSGTDTQYF	TGTGCCAGCAGCTCCGGCACAGATACGCAGTATTTT
-	-	TRBV6-1	TRBJ2-4	CASSEDTGTLQYF	TGTGCCAGCAGTGAAGATACAGGAACGCTTCAGTACTTC
-	-	TRBV10-3	TRBJ1-5	CAISESRSYSNQPQHF	TGTGCCATCAGTGAGTCGCGGAGTTATAGCAATCAGCCCCAGCATTTT
-	TRBD2	TRBV9	TRBJ2-5	CASSGRTRSETQYF	TGTGCCAGCAGCGGTCGGACTAGATCGGAGACCCAGTACTTC
-	TRBD2	TRBV7-9	TRBJ2-7	CASSLSGRSYEQYF	TGTGCCAGCAGCTTAAGCGGGAGATCCTACGAGCAGTACTTC
-	TRBD1	TRBV7-3	TRBJ1-6	CASSLGTGWANSPLHF	TGTGCCAGCAGCTTAGGGACAGGGTGGGCAAATTCACCCCTCCACTTT
-	-	TRBV19	TRBJ1-1	CASSIGKVLGASEAFF	TGTGCCAGTAGTATAGGGAAAGTTCTGGGGGCGAGTGAAGCTTTCTTT
-	-	TRBV6-1	TRBJ1-2	CASSESSVYGYTF	TGTGCCAGCAGTGAATCTTCCGTATATGGCTACACCTTC
-	TRBD1	TRBV6-6	TRBJ2-7	CASSYDRGLNEQYF	TGTGCCAGCAGTTATGACAGGGGGCTGAACGAGCAGTACTTC
once	TRBD1	TRBV15	TRBJ2-7	CATSTRRGGTGGGEQYF	TGTGCCACCAGCACACGCCGGGGGGGGACAGGGGGCGGCGAGCAGTACTTC
few	-	TRBV7-9	TRBJ1-4	CASSLAVAGQGEKLFF	TGTGCCAGCAGCTTAGCTGTGGCAGGGCAAGGGGAAAAACTGTTTTTT
-	TRBD2	TRBV19	TRBJ2-5	CASRGLAVGETQYF	TGTGCCAGTAGGGGACTAGCGGTGGGAGAGACCCAGTACTTC
-	-	TRBV5-4	TRBJ1-1	CASSLGLTAHGAFF	TGTGCCAGCAGCTTGGGTCTGACAGCCCATGGGGCTTTCTTT
-	TRBD2	TRBV4-1	TRBJ2-2	CASSRSGGALGTGELFF	TGCGCCAGCAGCCGTAGCGGGGGGGCTCTAGGCACCGGGGAGCTGTTTTTT
-	TRBD2	TRBV19	TRBJ2-2	CASTLGLAGENTGELFF	TGTGCCAGTACCCTGGGACTAGCGGGGGAGAACACCGGGGAGCTGTTTTTT
-	-	TRBV6-6	TRBJ1-3	CASSYPGHKSGNTIYF	TGTGCCAGCAGTTATCCGGGACACAAGTCCGGAAACACCATATATTTT
-	-	TRBV6-6	TRBJ2-1	CATREGPKAYNEQFF	TGTGCCACACGGGAAGGACCCAAGGCCTACAATGAGCAGTTCTTC
-	TRBD1	TRBV11-2	TRBJ2-7	CASSPMATGQAKEQYF	TGTGCCAGCAGCCCTATGGCGACAGGACAGGCGAAGGAGCAGTACTTC
once	-	TRBV6-5	TRBJ1-1	CASSFGHTNTEAFF	TGTGCCAGCAGTTTCGGACATACTAACACTGAAGCTTTCTTT
-	-	TRBV19	TRBJ2-1	CASSSPRGAGNEQFF	TGTGCCAGTAGTTCCCCCCGGGGGGCCGGGAATGAGCAGTTCTTC
-	-	TRBV2	TRBJ1-1	CASSTWDKIMNTEAFF	TGTGCCAGCAGTACCTGGGACAAGATCATGAACACTGAAGCTTTCTTT